The 32 T cell receptor beta chains in this list originate from one sample, sequenced in a study of tumor and adjacent non-tumor tissue in lung cancer. The library came from three nested PCR rounds adapted from ARM-PCR protocols. TCRdb used MiXCR to reprocess the multiplex PCR reads, holding one entry per CDR3 protein. The table shows about 100,000 distinct CDR3 sequences, with more than 55% occurring only once. This sample's RNA came from whole unsorted tissue. Distant lung tissue was collected more than 3 cm away from the tumor edge. Input material: distant non-tumor lung tissue. These receptor sequences come from a man between 25 and 39 years old with non-small cell lung cancer.

This clonotype was seen a handful of times. This could be a read error, since a much larger clone is one nucleotide away. The rearrangement uses TRBV20-1 and TRBJ2-7, with a weak D call TRBD2 (6 bases). The V gene's germline CDR1 is DFQATT and CDR2 SNEGSKA (reference sequence). This CDR3 has 13 residues. The CDR3 DNA follows: TGCAGTGCTAGCGGACACGCCGGGAGCGAGCTGTACTTC. Its translation is CSASGHAGSELYF.

This clonotype was seen repeatedly, ten times or more. This sequence joins TRBV6-5 and TRBJ2-1; 10 nucleotides agree with TRBD2. The CDR3 is made up of 15 amino acids. V lost 2 bases and J lost 2; bases outside the gene matches: 0. Germline V gene data show CDR1 as MNHEY and CDR2 as SVGAGI. The CDR3 DNA follows: TGTGCCAGCAGTTACACTAGCGGGGCCTACAATGAGCAGTTCTTC. Its translation is CASSYTSGAYNEQFF.

At least ten counts were recorded for this clonotype. This rearrangement joins TRBV29-1 to TRBJ2-3, with D unclear. CDR1 and CDR2 from the germline V gene are SQVTM and ANQGSEA. The CDR3 runs 13 residues. Trimming left V 2 bases short and J 6 bases short, with 12 bases between. CDR3 residues: CSVEWALGDTQYF. CDR3 coding DNA: TGCAGCGTTGAATGGGCCTTGGGGGATACGCAGTATTTT.

The chain links TRBV20-1 to TRBJ1-1; tentatively, D is TRBD1 (5 bases). This CDR3 is built from 11 residues. Trimming left V 6 bases short and J 7 bases short, with 12 bases between. Germline V gene sequence: CDR1 DFQATT, CDR2 SNEGSKA (reference sequence). Here the CDR3 reads CSATVGLEAFF. As DNA, the CDR3 is TGCAGTGCCACGGTGGGGCTTGAAGCTTTCTTT.

Comments on this clonotype: At one boundary the junction diverges from the germline segment, which might be a read error. The chain couples TRBV6-2 or TRBV6-3 to TRBJ2-5, with 11 positions matching TRBD2. The CDR3 loop spans 20 amino acids. The germline V gene has CDR1 MNHEY and CDR2 SVGEGT. The CDR3 spells CVSSSSTRKTSGNFQETQYF. In nucleotides, the CDR3 is TGTGTCAGCAGTTCCTCTACCCGAAAGACTAGCGGGAACTTCCAAGAGACCCAGTACTTC.

To note about this clonotype: This clone may be a read error of a much larger clone one base away. V and J are TRBV12-3 or TRBV12-4 and TRBJ1-1, with TRBD1 as a possible D gene (6 bases). Trimming took off 6 bases at V and 5 bases at J, with 16 bases between the two ends. This CDR3 spans 14 amino acids. The chain's CDR3 is CASRNPGQGTEAFF. CDR3 nucleotides: TGTGCCAGCAGAAACCCCGGTCAGGGGACTGAAGCTTTCTTT.

CDR3 sequence: CSPRLAGGHIEQFF. CDR3 bases: TGCAGTCCGAGACTAGCGGGGGGGCATATCGAGCAGTTCTTC. The V and J genes are TRBV20-1 and TRBJ2-1, with TRBD2 matching over 14 bases. Germline assignment: CDR1 DFQATT and CDR2 SNEGSKA (reference sequence). The CDR3 is made up of 14 amino acids. The V gene end was trimmed by 8 bases and the J gene end by 10 bases; junction bases not matched to a gene: 10.

About this clonotype: With a much larger clone just one base away, this may be a read error. V usage is TRBV5-5 and J usage is TRBJ1-1; D is uncertain. Trimming shortened V by 0 bases and J by 4 bases, and 7 bases separated the two germline ends. CDR1 and CDR2 from the germline V gene are SGHKS and YYEKEE (reference sequence). There are 13 residues in the CDR3. The CDR3 bases are TGTGCCAGCAGCTTGGATTCAGTCACTGAAGCTTTCTTT. Translation gives CASSLDSVTEAFF.

Points on this clonotype: A much larger clone lies a single base off, so this may be a read error. This sequence joins TRBV11-1 and TRBJ2-2; no clear D. The CDR3 totals 13 residues. Germline V gives CDR1 SGHAT, CDR2 FQDESV (reference sequence). The CDR3: CAGSPQMVGELFF. In nucleotides, the CDR3 is TGTGCCGGCAGCCCCCAAATGGTCGGGGAGCTGTTTTTT.

With regard to this clonotype: A read error is possible here, since a much larger clone lies one base away. The chain has TRBV7-9 and TRBJ1-1; D is uncertain. The germline V and J ends were trimmed by 7 bases and 8 bases, with 11 bases remaining between them. This CDR3 region has 11 residues. Germline lookup yields CDR1 SEHNR and CDR2 FQNEAQ (reference sequence). This CDR3 reads CASNYGGEAFF. CDR3 coding DNA: TGTGCCAGCAACTACGGCGGAGAAGCTTTCTTT.

The table lists this clonotype with many counts. The limits of the CDR3 on the DNA are not certain, so only TCRdb's listed CDR3 is given. This chain connects TRBV6-5 to TRBJ1-2; no check of the table's D call, TRBD1, against the DNA was made. The CDR3 spans 13 residues, counting both ends. Germline lookup yields CDR1 MNHEY and CDR2 SVGAGI. The CDR3 sequence: CASSTSGRYGYTF.

For this clonotype: This is likely a read error, given that the CDR3 carries no conserved phenylalanine or tryptophan at its end. The V and J genes are TRBV4-2 and TRBJ2-1; 7 bases match TRBD2. Germline-derived CDR1 and CDR2 are LGHNA and YNFKEQ. The CDR3 length is 16 residues. Here the CDR3 reads CGSSRLADLGYNEQFI. CDR3 DNA: TGTGGCAGCAGCCGCCTAGCGGATTTGGGATACAATGAGCAGTTCATC.

Concerning this clonotype itself: It may be a read error: a sequence one base away is much more abundant. The chain employs TRBV12-3 or TRBV12-4 and TRBJ2-7; D is undetermined. This CDR3 has 13 amino acids. Trimming stripped 7 bases from V and 4 bases from J, with 14 bases between. The CDR3 here is CASTPHGRYEQYF. The CDR3 DNA reads TGTGCCAGCACCCCCCATGGGCGTTACGAGCAGTACTTC.

The chain recombines TRBV20-1 with TRBJ2-3; 10 nucleotides align to TRBD2. The germline V gene encodes CDR1 DFQATT and CDR2 SNEGSKA (reference sequence). This CDR3 region has 14 residues. J gave up 8 bases and V 6 bases, and 11 bases lay outside the gene matches. The CDR3 DNA reads as TGCAGTGCCACGGGGCTAGCGGGAGTAGTTACGCAGTATTTT. This gives the protein CSATGLAGVVTQYF.

In regard to this clonotype: A read error may be the cause here, since a much bigger clone is one base away. This chain links TRBV24-1 with TRBJ2-3; D is perhaps TRBD1 or TRBD2 (6 bases each). CDR1 is KGHDR and CDR2 is SFDVKD in the germline V gene. This CDR3 region has 15 residues. Between the trimmed V and J ends, which lost 4 bases and 8 bases, there was a span of 18 bases. The CDR3 bases are TGTGCCACCAGTGAAACCGGGACGGGGGCAGTTACGCAGTATTTT. As protein: CATSETGTGAVTQYF.

On this clonotype: Mismatch with germline at one junction end may stem from a read error. The V and J genes are TRBV10-3 and TRBJ2-2, with TRBD1 matching 9 bases. Looked up from germline, CDR1 is ENHRY and CDR2 is SYGVKD. The CDR3 covers 15 residues. In DNA form, the CDR3 reads TGTGCCATCAGTGCCGGGACAGGGACCGCCTGGGAACTGTTTTTT. It specifies CAISAGTGTAWELFF.

A remark on this clonotype: One end of the junction is discordant with germline, which a read error may explain. J is TRBJ2-7 and V is TRBV11-2; D could derive from TRBD1 or TRBD2 (5 bases each). The last part of the DNA fits TRBJ2-1 better; the J call may be wrong. The CDR3 sequence is 14 residues long. Looked up from germline, CDR1 is SGHAT and CDR2 is FQNNGV. CDR3 coding DNA: TGTGCCTGCAGCTTAGGGGACGGAGGCTACGAGCAGTTCTTC. It is translated as CACSLGDGGYEQFF.

Sample share makes this clonotype medium-sized. This chain links TRBV4-3 with TRBJ1-5, with 8 bases matching TRBD1. The CDR3 is 15 residues long. V shed 0 bases, J shed 7 bases, and the junction held 5 bases outside the gene matches. Germline CDR1 and CDR2: LGHNA and YSLEER. CDR3 in DNA: TGCGCCAGCAGCCAAGATGCAGGGGGCGCCCAGCCCCAGCATTTT. Translating it yields CASSQDAGGAQPQHF.

To note about this clonotype: Germline is not matched at one junction end, which may reflect a read error. The chain recombines TRBV5-4 with TRBJ1-2; 7 bases are shared with TRBD1. The CDR3 is 16 amino acids. Germline V lookup: CDR1 SGHNT, CDR2 YYREEE (reference sequence). As DNA, the CDR3 is TGTGTCAGCAGCAAGACAGGGAACCACGCTAACTATGGCTACACCTTC. This gives the protein CVSSKTGNHANYGYTF.

Ten or more counts support this clonotype. V is TRBV5-1 and J is TRBJ2-7; the match to TRBD2 covers 11 bases. Germline lookup yields CDR1 SGHRS and CDR2 YFSETQ. Germline trimming cut 5 bases from V and 5 bases from J; bases unmatched to any gene: 0. CDR3 length equals 12 residues. CDR3 residues: CASRLAGDEQYF. CDR3 bases: TGCGCCAGCAGACTAGCGGGGGACGAGCAGTACTTC.

The chain employs TRBV10-3 and TRBJ2-7; 7 nucleotides line up with TRBD2. Germline V gives CDR1 ENHRY, CDR2 SYGVKD. V gave up 4 bases and J gave up 0 bases; unmatched junction bases: 9. This CDR3 comprises 16 residues. CDR3 protein: CAISGGVAGSSYEQYF. CDR3 DNA sequence: TGTGCCATCAGTGGGGGAGTAGCGGGTAGCTCCTACGAGCAGTACTTC.

For this clonotype: Mismatch with germline at one junction end may stem from a read error. V gene TRBV11-2 combines with J gene TRBJ2-4; either TRBD1 or TRBD2 may fit D (6 bases each). Germline lookup yields CDR1 SGHAT and CDR2 FQNNGV. There are 17 residues in the CDR3. CDR3 protein: CSSGLFSRGPAKNIQYF. The CDR3 DNA sequence: TGTTCCAGCGGCCTCTTCAGCCGGGGGCCAGCCAAAAACATTCAGTACTTC. Looking up the rest from reference TRBV11-2 and TRBJ2-4 gives the full variable domain: EAGVAQSPRYKIIEKRQSVAFWCNPISGHATLYWYQQILGQGPKLLIQFQNNGVVDDSQLPKDRFSAERLKGVDSTLKIQPAKLEDSAVYLCSSGLFSRGPAKNIQYFGAGTRLSVL.

The table lists this clonotype with a count of one. A much larger clone is a single base away; this may be a read error. This chain uses TRBV6-2 or TRBV6-3 with TRBJ2-3; the D gene is possibly TRBD1 (6 bases). Trimming stripped 7 bases from V and 3 bases from J, with 17 bases between. CDR3 size: 15 residues. Germline loops: CDR1 MNHEY, CDR2 SVGEGT. DNA of the CDR3: TGTGCCAGCAATGAATGGGGGCCGGAGACAGATACGCAGTATTTT. Translating gives CASNEWGPETDTQYF.

Regarding this clonotype: The conserved phenylalanine or tryptophan normally closing the CDR3 is absent here, so this likely arose from a read error. The gene calls are TRBV6-5 and TRBJ1-2, with unresolved D. CDR1 is MNHEY and CDR2 is SVGAGI in the germline V gene. The CDR3 is 15 amino acids. This CDR3 is CASNYGRAVGYGYTL. The DNA for the CDR3 is TGTGCCAGCAATTACGGTCGGGCAGTCGGCTATGGCTACACCTTG.

Of note for this clonotype: One end of the junction varies from germline; a read error may be responsible. The rearrangement links TRBV20-1 to TRBJ2-5, with D perhaps TRBD1 or TRBD2 (5 bases each). CDR1 and CDR2 from the germline V gene are DFQATT and SNEGSKA (reference sequence). There are 14 residues in the CDR3. The CDR3, as DNA: TGCAGTGCTAGAAGTGGGCAGGGAGAAGAGTCCCAGTACTTC. Amino acid sequence: CSARSGQGEESQYF.

This chain connects TRBV20-1 to TRBJ2-5, with D possibly matching TRBD1 (6 bases). Germline V gene lookup returns CDR1 DFQATT and CDR2 SNEGSKA (reference sequence). Deletions cut 3 bases from V and 4 bases from J, with 12 bases between. The CDR3 is 13 residues long. The CDR3 sequence: CSARTGGLETQYF. DNA of the CDR3: TGCAGTGCTAGGACAGGTGGCCTAGAGACCCAGTACTTC.

The chain is built from TRBV5-1 and TRBJ2-7; 7 nucleotides agree with TRBD1. The ends lost 3 bases at V and 4 bases at J; junction bases unmatched: 16. Germline values: CDR1 SGHRS, CDR2 YFSETQ. CDR3 length equals 17 residues. CDR3 residues: CASSSAIRQGKRYEQYF. As DNA, the CDR3 is TGCGCCAGCAGCTCCGCGATCAGACAGGGTAAAAGGTACGAGCAGTACTTC.

This clonotype was detected once. A clone one base away is much larger, so this may be a read error. The V call is TRBV6-5, the J call TRBJ2-3; TRBD2 might be the D (6 bases). The germline CDR1 and CDR2 sequences are MNHEY and SVGAGI. Trimming took off 6 bases at V and 2 bases at J, with 21 bases between the two ends. The CDR3 consists of 17 residues. DNA of the CDR3: TGTGCCAGCAGGTTTTCTATCGGGAGTAGGGCCACAGATACGCAGTATTTT. Translated, it gives CASRFSIGSRATDTQYF.

This clonotype has only one observation. Possible read error: a much larger clone is one base away. This chain joins TRBV20-1 and TRBJ1-5, with TRBD1 identical over 8 bases. J lost 2 bases, V lost 7 bases, and 4 bases had no gene match. The CDR3 covers 13 residues. Germline assignment: CDR1 DFQATT and CDR2 SNEGSKA (reference sequence). The CDR3 DNA reads as TGCAGTGTTGGACAGGGCCGCAATCAGCCCCAGCATTTT. It specifies CSVGQGRNQPQHF.

Details on this clonotype: Possible read error: a much larger clone is one base away. V and J are TRBV12-3 or TRBV12-4 and TRBJ2-7; D perhaps matches TRBD1 (6 bases). With 7 bases removed from V and 4 bases from J, the gap between germline ends came to 14 bases. This CDR3 has 13 amino acids. In DNA, the CDR3 is TGTGCCAGCACCCCCCAGGGGTGTTACGAGCAGTACTTC. Translating it yields CASTPQGCYEQYF.

The gene calls are TRBV4-1 and TRBJ1-1, with D possibly matching TRBD1 (5 bases). The CDR3 runs to 16 residues. Trimming took off 0 bases at V and 6 bases at J, with 17 bases between the two ends. Germline V gene sequence: CDR1 MGHRA, CDR2 YSYEKL. The CDR3 region is CASSQDVARVSPEAFF. The CDR3 DNA reads TGCGCCAGCAGCCAAGATGTGGCCAGGGTGTCGCCTGAAGCTTTCTTT.

About this clonotype: A much larger clone sits a single nucleotide away, making a read error possible. The chain links TRBV12-3 or TRBV12-4 to TRBJ2-5; tentatively, D is TRBD1 (6 bases). Trimming removed 4 bases from V and 0 bases from J, with 15 bases in between. There are 16 residues in the CDR3. The CDR3 DNA reads TGTGCCAGCAGTTCTCGGGACACAGCAAACCAAGAGACCCAGTACTTC. The encoded protein is CASSSRDTANQETQYF.